The next 30 T cell receptor beta chains were all read from a single sample in a study of blood T cells in healthy people across ages (dated by TCRdb to the mid-2010s). Receptors were amplified or captured by 5' RACE. Sequencing took place on an Illumina HiSeq 2500. A second PCR of roughly 7 to 11 cycles was performed with a sample-barcoded 5' primer and a J-beta primer mix. TCRdb passed the public sequencing reads through fastp at Q25 and MiXCR, retaining productive beta sequences. Entries are consolidated by CDR3 protein sequence, retaining the most common genes and DNA. This sample lists approximately 780,000 distinct CDR3 sequences; 20% to 30% were detected once. The ten largest clones add up to 3% of the sample. This same sample was also part of a study on T cells of mothers and their children.

The material sequenced was blood. These receptors came from a boy aged 5 to 17 in good health.

V usage is TRBV7-9 and J usage is TRBJ2-1; D may be TRBD1 (6 bases). Germline loops: CDR1 SEHNR, CDR2 FQNEAQ (reference sequence). V was shortened by 2 bases and J by 8 bases, with 10 bases between the two germline ends. The CDR3 consists of 13 residues. CDR3 DNA: TGTGCCAGCAGCTTAAATGGGGGCCATGAGCAGTTCTTC. It yields the protein CASSLNGGHEQFF.

This clonotype occurred a few times. This chain joins TRBV19 and TRBJ2-1, with 8 bases lining up with TRBD2. This CDR3 region has 15 residues. V trimming: 3 bases; J trimming: 6 bases; junction bases outside the gene matches: 7. Looked up from germline, CDR1 is LNHDA and CDR2 is SQIVND (reference sequence). The CDR3 coding sequence is TGTGCCAGTAGTATTGAACTAGCGGCGGGCAATGAGCAGTTCTTC. It translates to CASSIELAAGNEQFF.

The V call is TRBV24-1, the J call TRBJ2-2, with D uncertain. The V end was cut by 4 bases, the J end by 5 bases, with 10 bases between. Looked up from germline, CDR1 is KGHDR and CDR2 is SFDVKD. The CDR3 runs to 14 residues. The CDR3 DNA sequence: TGTGCCACCAGTGACGGACGTATTACCGGGGAGCTGTTTTTT. It is translated as CATSDGRITGELFF.

The V call is TRBV7-9, the J call TRBJ2-7, with TRBD2 identical over 8 bases. The CDR3 totals 14 residues. Germline values: CDR1 SEHNR, CDR2 FQNEAQ (reference sequence). With 3 bases clipped from V and 4 bases from J, the junction kept 5 bases outside the gene matches. In nucleotides, the CDR3 is TGTGCCAGCAGCTTCTCGCGGGAGGTGTACGAGCAGTACTTC. Its protein product is CASSFSREVYEQYF.

The V gene is TRBV7-6, the J gene TRBJ1-3, with TRBD1 matching over 7 bases. Germline assignment: CDR1 SGHVS and CDR2 FNYEAQ. J lost 0 bases, V lost 0 bases, and 2 bases had no gene match. This CDR3 comprises 16 residues. CDR3 residues: CASSLAGGPSGNTIYF. CDR3 in DNA: TGTGCCAGCAGCTTAGCAGGGGGCCCCTCTGGAAACACCATATATTTT.

J is TRBJ1-1 and V is TRBV16; 7 positions agree with TRBD1. There are 15 residues in the CDR3. The V gene's germline CDR1 is KGHSY and CDR2 FQNENV. Germline trimming cut 1 base from V and 1 base from J; bases unmatched to any gene: 3. The CDR3 coding sequence is TGTGCCAGCAGCCAATACCCAGGGGGGAACACTGAAGCTTTCTTT. It encodes CASSQYPGGNTEAFF.

V and J are TRBV5-1 and TRBJ2-3; 13 nucleotides match TRBD2. The V gene end was trimmed by 0 bases and the J gene end by 2 bases; junction bases not matched to a gene: 3. CDR3 length: 17 amino acids. CDR1 and CDR2 (germline): SGHRS, YFSETQ. CDR3 residues: CASSLGLAGGPTDTQYF. CDR3 bases: TGCGCCAGCAGCTTGGGACTAGCGGGGGGACCCACAGATACGCAGTATTTT. Based on the CDR3 plus reference TRBV5-1 and TRBJ2-3, the full variable domain is KAGVTQTPRYLIKTRGQQVTLSCSPISGHRSVSWYQQTPGQGLQFLFEYFSETQRNKGNFPGRFSGRQFSNSRSEMNVSTLELGDSALYLCASSLGLAGGPTDTQYFGPGTRLTVL.

This clonotype showed up just a few times. The rearrangement links TRBV27 to TRBJ2-1; 11 nucleotides align to TRBD1. TRBJ2-5 explains the end of the DNA better; the J call may be wrong. Per germline, CDR1 MNHEY and CDR2 SMNVEV (reference sequence). The CDR3 loop spans 14 amino acids. CDR3 sequence reads: CASSGRTGGETQYF. In DNA, the CDR3 is TGTGCCAGCAGTGGAAGGACAGGGGGCGAGACCCAGTACTTC.

This chain uses TRBV29-1 with TRBJ1-4; D call uncertain. V lost 4 bases and J lost 7, with 7 bases in between. The CDR3 extends over 11 amino acids. The V gene's germline CDR1 is SQVTM and CDR2 ANQGSEA. The CDR3 spells CSVGGPEKLFF. CDR3 DNA: TGCAGCGTTGGAGGCCCTGAAAAACTGTTTTTT.

In this sample, this clonotype turned up a few times. V gene TRBV6-1 combines with J gene TRBJ2-6; 7 positions match TRBD1. Trimming removed 10 bases from V and 1 base from J; junction bases left unmatched: 4. This CDR3 spans 14 amino acids. CDR1 MNHNS and CDR2 SASEGT come from the germline V gene. In DNA, the CDR3 is TGTGCCACGGGACAGTTATCTGGGGCCAACGTCCTGACTTTC. This codes for CATGQLSGANVLTF.

The sample holds many counts of this clonotype. The rearrangement links TRBV7-9 to TRBJ2-1; no clear D gene. This CDR3 has 11 amino acids. Trimming removed 6 bases from V and 5 bases from J, with 5 bases in between. Germline V gene lookup returns CDR1 SEHNR and CDR2 FQNEAQ (reference sequence). In DNA, the CDR3 is TGTGCCAGCAGTTTTGACAATGAGCAGTTCTTC. This gives the protein CASSFDNEQFF.

The V gene is TRBV12-3 or TRBV12-4, the J gene TRBJ1-6; D gene unclear. This CDR3 is 14 amino acids long. V lost 3 bases, J lost 0 bases, and 3 bases lay in between. The CDR3 region has the DNA TGTGCCAGCAGTTTTAGCTCCTATAATTCACCCCTCCACTTT. Its translation is CASSFSSYNSPLHF.

V is TRBV6-4 and J is TRBJ2-3, with unresolved D. Trimming took off 6 bases at V and 5 bases at J, with 12 bases between the two ends. The CDR3 loop spans 13 amino acids. Germline V gene sequence: CDR1 MRHNA, CDR2 SNTAGT. The CDR3 region is CASSEEPGDTQYF. For the CDR3, the DNA is TGTGCCAGCAGCGAGGAGCCCGGAGATACGCAGTATTTT.

A few counts support this clonotype. The chain recombines TRBV14 with TRBJ1-1, with 8 positions matching TRBD1. The CDR3 covers 14 residues. Trimming took 4 bases from V and 3 from J; bases not matched to a gene: 4. The germline V gene has CDR1 SGHDN and CDR2 FVKESK. In DNA, the CDR3 is TGTGCCAGCAGCCGACACAGGGGGTACACTGAAGCTTTCTTT. This codes for CASSRHRGYTEAFF.

The CDR3 loop reads CASSLSGGTTDTQYF. The CDR3, as DNA: TGTGCCAGCAGCCTTAGCGGGGGGACGACAGATACGCAGTATTTT. The chain links TRBV4-2 to TRBJ2-3, with 10 positions matching TRBD2. J was trimmed by 3 bases and V by 4 bases; bases with no gene match: 4. CDR1 and CDR2 (germline): LGHNA, YNFKEQ. CDR3 size: 15 residues.

The chain carries TRBV20-1 and TRBJ1-4; a weak D match, TRBD1 (6 bases). V lost 3 bases, J lost 4 bases, and 12 bases lay in between. CDR3 length: 14 amino acids. The germline CDR1 and CDR2 sequences are DFQATT and SNEGSKA (reference sequence). The CDR3 DNA is TGCAGTGCTAGGGGGCGCAGGGGTAATGAAAAACTGTTTTTT. Amino acid sequence: CSARGRRGNEKLFF.

The chain employs TRBV7-2 and TRBJ2-7, with a possible D match to TRBD1 (6 bases). The CDR3 totals 14 residues. The V end was cut by 4 bases, the J end by 5 bases, with 15 bases between. Germline CDR1 and CDR2: SGHTA and FQGNSA. In DNA, the CDR3 is TGTGCCAGCAGCTCCTGGACAGTCCAGGACGAGCAGTACTTC. This encodes CASSSWTVQDEQYF.

This clonotype has only a few counts. The chain couples TRBV6-5 to TRBJ2-1; 9 bases line up with TRBD1. CDR1 is MNHEY and CDR2 is SVGAGI in the germline V gene. V lost 5 bases and J lost 1; bases outside the gene matches: 3. The CDR3 contains 15 residues. The CDR3 nucleotides are TGTGCCAGCAGTACGACAGGGGGATCCTACAATGAGCAGTTCTTC. Translation: CASSTTGGSYNEQFF.

This clonotype was detected only a few times. The chain links TRBV14 to TRBJ2-1; D unclear. The DNA end is more similar to TRBJ2-7, so the J call may be wrong. CDR3 length equals 15 residues. In germline, CDR1 is SGHDN, CDR2 FVKESK. The CDR3 spells CASSQEDGSSYEQYF. The CDR3 DNA sequence: TGTGCCAGCAGCCAAGAAGACGGAAGCTCCTACGAGCAGTACTTC.

The J gene is TRBJ2-7, the V gene TRBV27, with 7 positions matching TRBD2. The CDR3 has 15 amino acids. The ends lost 6 bases at V and 5 bases at J; junction bases unmatched: 13. The germline gives CDR1 MNHEY, CDR2 SMNVEV (reference sequence). CDR3 in DNA: TGTGCCAGCAGGAGCGGGGTGGGCAGGTGGAACGAGCAGTACTTC. It is translated as CASRSGVGRWNEQYF.

The V gene is TRBV7-2, the J gene TRBJ2-7; no firm D call. Germline lookup yields CDR1 SGHTA and CDR2 FQGNSA. This CDR3 is built from 12 residues. V lost 5 bases and J lost 2, with 7 bases in between. The CDR3 DNA follows: TGTGCCAGCAGCACAAAGCCCTACGAGCAGTACTTC. It translates to CASSTKPYEQYF.

The chain recombines TRBV20-1 with TRBJ1-6; D is uncertain. The CDR3 consists of 13 residues. Germline V gene data show CDR1 as DFQATT and CDR2 as SNEGSKA (reference sequence). With 1 base removed from V and 6 bases from J, the gap between germline ends came to 7 bases. CDR3 nucleotides: TGCAGTGCTAGAGGGGATGGTAATTCACCCCTCCACTTT. It encodes CSARGDGNSPLHF.

The chain employs TRBV20-1 and TRBJ2-3; 12 positions match TRBD2. This CDR3 comprises 15 residues. In germline, CDR1 is DFQATT, CDR2 SNEGSKA (reference sequence). After removal of 6 bases from V and 2 bases from J, the junction contained 6 bases not matched to a gene. CDR3 nucleotide sequence: TGCAGTGCCCCAGGACTAGCGGGGCCCACAGATACGCAGTATTTT. It is translated as CSAPGLAGPTDTQYF.

The chain links TRBV5-1 to TRBJ2-4; D may be TRBD1 (6 bases). V was cut by 2 bases and J by 8 bases, with 17 bases left in between. The CDR3 is 15 residues long. Germline CDR1 reads SGHRS; CDR2 reads YFSETQ. CDR3 residues: CASSLNDRSKDIQYF. CDR3 bases: TGCGCCAGCAGCTTAAACGACAGGTCAAAGGACATTCAGTACTTC.

The chain carries TRBV27 and TRBJ1-2; TRBD1 might be the D (5 bases). CDR3 length: 13 residues. Trimming shortened V by 6 bases and J by 5 bases, and 13 bases separated the two germline ends. Germline loops: CDR1 MNHEY, CDR2 SMNVEV (reference sequence). The CDR3 protein is CASSFSEGYGYTF. The DNA of the CDR3 is TGTGCCAGCAGCTTCTCGGAGGGGTATGGCTACACCTTC.

This clonotype has more than one count but fewer than ten. The gene calls are TRBV12-3 or TRBV12-4 and TRBJ1-1; the D gene is possibly TRBD1 (6 bases). The CDR3 runs 15 residues. V was trimmed by 7 bases and J by 3 bases, leaving 18 bases between them. The CDR3 DNA reads as TGTGCCAGCACCCTAGGGGGGGGCGGGGACACTGAAGCTTTCTTT. Translating gives CASTLGGGGDTEAFF.

The J gene is TRBJ2-4, the V gene TRBV6-5; perhaps TRBD2 as D (7 bases). This CDR3 has 14 amino acids. The V and J ends lost 6 bases and 12 bases respectively, with 21 bases between them. Germline CDR1 reads MNHEY; CDR2 reads SVGAGI. Here the CDR3 DNA reads TGTGCCAGCAGCTCCCGGGGGGCGCGGGGCGATCAGTACTTC. Protein sequence: CASSSRGARGDQYF.

The chain is built from TRBV4-3 and TRBJ1-5; D call uncertain. V was trimmed by 5 bases and J by 4 bases, leaving 12 bases between them. This CDR3 contains 14 residues. CDR1 and CDR2 (germline): LGHNA, YSLEER. Written as DNA, the CDR3 is TGCGCCAGCAGCTTTACTGTAGAGAATCAGCCCCAGCATTTT. This sequence encodes CASSFTVENQPQHF.

A word on this clonotype: The DNA is left out, because the CDR3 cannot be placed on it with certainty; the CDR3 is given as TCRdb lists it. The chain is built from TRBV5-1 and TRBJ2-1; the table's TRBD2 call for D was not verified on the DNA. Germline lookup yields CDR1 SGHRS and CDR2 YFSETQ. 15 amino acids form the CDR3, both terminal residues included. The CDR3: CASSFASGTYNEQSF.

For this clonotype: Sequence at one end of the junction differs from germline and may be a read error. This chain links TRBV12-3 or TRBV12-4 with TRBJ2-3; a weak D match, TRBD1 (5 bases). CDR3 length: 12 amino acids. The DNA of the CDR3 is TGTGCCAGCAGGTTAGGGGTAGATACGCAGTATTTT. This codes for CASRLGVDTQYF.